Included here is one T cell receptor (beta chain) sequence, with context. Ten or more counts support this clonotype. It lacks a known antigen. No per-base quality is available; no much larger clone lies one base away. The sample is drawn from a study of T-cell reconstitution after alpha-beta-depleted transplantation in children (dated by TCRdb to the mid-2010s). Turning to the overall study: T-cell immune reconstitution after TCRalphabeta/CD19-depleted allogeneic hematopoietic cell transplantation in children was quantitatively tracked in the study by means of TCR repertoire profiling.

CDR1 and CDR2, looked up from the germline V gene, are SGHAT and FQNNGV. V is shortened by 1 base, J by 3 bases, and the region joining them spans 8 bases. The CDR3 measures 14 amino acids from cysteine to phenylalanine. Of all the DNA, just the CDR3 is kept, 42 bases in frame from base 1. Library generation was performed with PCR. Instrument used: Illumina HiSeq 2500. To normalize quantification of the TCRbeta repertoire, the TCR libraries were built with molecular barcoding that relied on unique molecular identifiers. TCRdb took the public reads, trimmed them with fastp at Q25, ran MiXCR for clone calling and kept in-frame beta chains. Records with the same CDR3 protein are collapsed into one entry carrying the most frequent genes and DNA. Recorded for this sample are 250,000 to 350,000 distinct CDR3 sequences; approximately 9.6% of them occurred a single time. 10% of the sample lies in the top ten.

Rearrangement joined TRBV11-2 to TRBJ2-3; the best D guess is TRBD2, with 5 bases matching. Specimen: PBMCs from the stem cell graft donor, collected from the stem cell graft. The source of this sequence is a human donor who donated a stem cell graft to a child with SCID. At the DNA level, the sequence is TGTGCCAGCAGCTTAGTTTCGGGAACAGATACGCAGTATTTT. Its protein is CASSLVSGTDTQYF.